The TCR beta chain described here comes from a study of blood T cell repertoires in COVID-19. At the level of the study: The analysed material was cDNA or gDNA that came from T cells, B-cell-depleted T cells, or PBMCs.

Individuals aged about 18 to 89 years were recruited from 24 US areas. Assignment of participants to cohorts was predicated upon participant-reported clinical history. Data came from immunoSEQ multiplex PCR; TCRdb stores just in-frame clones and leaves some out. The sample includes roughly 300,000 clones, under 90% of them seen just once. The germline V gene has CDR1 SEHNR and CDR2 FQNEAQ (reference sequence). The CDR3 is 14 residues long. V lost 5 bases and J 8 bases, leaving 15 bases between the germline ends. The receptor was isolated from a man aged 30 to 39 who had recovered from COVID-19. The sequenced material came from PBMCs or T cells enriched from blood (not recorded which). The genes are TRBV7-9 and TRBJ1-4; D remains unclear. The CDR3 DNA reads as TGTGCCAGCAGCGCCACGACCCGACAAGAAAAACTGTTTTTT. Residues: CASSATTRQEKLFF.